The 18 T cell receptor beta chains below were found in one sample sequenced in a study of OX40 agonist ivuxolimab in advanced cancers. TCRdb keeps only in-frame clones here, not all; method: immunoSEQ multiplex PCR. Of under 70,000 clones listed, approximately 90% are singletons. The specimen was CD4+ or CD8+ T cells sorted from blood, collected in a trial of the OX40 agonist ivuxolimab. These TCRs come from an adult with an advanced solid tumor such as melanoma, head and neck, liver or kidney cancer.

The gene calls are TRBV5-1 and TRBJ2-5; TRBD1 aligns across 11 bases. The trim removed 3 bases at V and 5 bases at J, leaving 9 bases unmatched. Germline CDR1 is SGHRS and CDR2 is YFSETQ. The CDR3 spans 16 residues. The CDR3 nucleotides read TGCGCCAGCAGCTCCACGGACAGGGGGCGATTGGAGACCCAGTACTTC. Residues: CASSSTDRGRLETQYF.

This chain uses TRBV18 with TRBJ2-7; D may match TRBD1 or TRBD2 (6 bases each). This CDR3 comprises 13 residues. Trimming took off 5 bases at V and 2 bases at J, with 10 bases between the two ends. Germline CDR1 and CDR2: KGHSH and LQKENI. CDR3 sequence: CASSSGGAYEQYF. The CDR3 nucleotides read TGTGCCAGCTCATCCGGGGGCGCCTACGAGCAGTACTTC.

V and J are TRBV11-2 and TRBJ1-5; 7 bases are a match to TRBD1. The CDR3 sequence is 18 residues long. J lost 6 bases, V lost 5 bases, and 19 bases had no gene match. Per the germline V gene, CDR1 is SGHAT and CDR2 is FQNNGV. The CDR3 here is CASSQDLGDRRAGQPQHF. In DNA, the CDR3 is TGTGCCAGCAGCCAAGATCTAGGGGACAGACGAGCCGGTCAGCCCCAGCATTTT.

J is TRBJ1-5 and V is TRBV7-9; D gene unclear. The V gene lost 5 bases and the J gene lost 5 bases, with 7 bases spanning the gap. CDR1 is SEHNR and CDR2 is FQNEAQ in the germline V gene (reference sequence). The CDR3 totals 12 residues. The CDR3 nucleotides read TGTGCCAGCAGCCGTTCGCATCAGCCCCAGCATTTT. Encoded protein: CASSRSHQPQHF.

This chain connects TRBV2 to TRBJ2-5, with D possibly TRBD1 on 9 matching bases. Germline assignment: CDR1 SNHLY and CDR2 FYNNEI. This CDR3 region has 13 residues. Between the trimmed V and J ends, which lost 11 bases and 5 bases, there was a span of 18 bases. The CDR3 nucleotides are TGTGCCGCGGGGGGACAGGGTTCCGAGACCCAGTACTTC. Translated: CAAGGQGSETQYF.

This clone was counted only a few times. V gene TRBV28 combines with J gene TRBJ2-2; D remains ambiguous. The CDR3 extends over 14 amino acids. V was pared by 5 bases and J by 1 base, with 8 bases between. The V gene's germline CDR1 is MDHEN and CDR2 SYDVKM. CDR3: CASSPPGNTGELFF. Here the CDR3 DNA reads TGTGCCAGCAGTCCGCCAGGGAACACCGGGGAGCTGTTTTTT.

The chain couples TRBV6-5 to TRBJ1-2; unclear D gene. With 5 bases removed from V and 5 bases from J, the gap between germline ends came to 12 bases. Per germline, CDR1 MNHEY and CDR2 SVGAGI. This CDR3 region has 13 residues. DNA of the CDR3: TGTGCCAGCAGTGACCGAAGAGTATATGGCTACACCTTC. Encoded protein: CASSDRRVYGYTF.

This chain connects TRBV18 to TRBJ1-1, with a weak D call TRBD1 (5 bases). This CDR3 has 13 amino acids. Trimming shortened V by 5 bases and J by 1 base, and 8 bases separated the two germline ends. Germline V gene data show CDR1 as KGHSH and CDR2 as LQKENI. The CDR3 DNA sequence: TGTGCCAGCTCATCCGGGGCGAACACTGAAGCTTTCTTT. Translating gives CASSSGANTEAFF.

V gene TRBV5-1 combines with J gene TRBJ1-4, with 8 bases matching TRBD1. In germline, CDR1 is SGHRS, CDR2 YFSETQ. Trimming at V came to 2 bases and at J to 7 bases, leaving 7 bases not matched to a gene. The CDR3 has 15 amino acids. CDR3: CASSFYRGAGEKLFF. For the CDR3, the DNA is TGCGCCAGCAGCTTCTACAGGGGGGCAGGTGAAAAACTGTTTTTT.

V and J are TRBV11-1 and TRBJ2-1; TRBD2 matches 12 bases. After removal of 7 bases from V and 6 bases from J, the junction contained 1 base not matched to a gene. CDR3 length: 13 amino acids. The V gene's germline CDR1 is SGHAT and CDR2 FQDESV (reference sequence). The CDR3 loop is CASMGLAGNEQFF. The DNA for the CDR3 is TGTGCCAGCATGGGACTAGCGGGCAATGAGCAGTTCTTC.

The rearrangement joins TRBV18 to TRBJ2-5; D tentatively reads TRBD1 or TRBD2 (5 bases each). CDR1 and CDR2 (germline): KGHSH, LQKENI. The V and J ends lost 4 bases and 11 bases respectively, with 17 bases between them. The CDR3 has 13 residues. The CDR3 region is CASSLGTELEQYF. CDR3 sequence (DNA): TGTGCCAGCTCACTAGGGACGGAGTTGGAACAGTACTTC.

This clone has only one observation. The rearrangement links TRBV7-9 to TRBJ2-5; perhaps D is TRBD1 or TRBD2 (6 bases each). CDR1 is SEHNR and CDR2 is FQNEAQ in the germline V gene (reference sequence). The length of the CDR3 is 16 residues. V was cut by 5 bases and J by 4 bases, with 20 bases left in between. CDR3 nucleotides: TGTGCCAGCAGCCCCAAATCGGGAGTAGGGGGAGAGACCCAGTACTTC. Translation gives CASSPKSGVGGETQYF.

The chain joins TRBV29-1 to TRBJ1-2, with a weak D call TRBD1 (5 bases). Germline CDR1 reads SQVTM; CDR2 reads ANQGSEA. V lost 6 bases, J lost 5 bases, and 16 bases lay in between. The CDR3 contains 13 residues. The CDR3 region is CSVRRANPYGYTF. The CDR3 DNA reads as TGCAGCGTGCGCAGGGCGAACCCATATGGCTACACCTTC.

Concerning this clone: Additional DNA sequences in this sample encode the identical CDR3. The rearrangement joins TRBV18 to TRBJ1-1; no firm D call. With 3 bases removed from V and 0 bases from J, the gap between germline ends came to 5 bases. From germline, CDR1 is KGHSH and CDR2 LQKENI. CDR3 length: 13 residues. DNA of the CDR3: TGTGCCAGCTCACCGGGTATGAACACTGAAGCTTTCTTT. Its translation: CASSPGMNTEAFF.

The chain couples TRBV4-2 to TRBJ1-1; 7 nucleotides agree with TRBD1. Germline CDR1 LGHNA, CDR2 YNFKEQ. V was pared by 3 bases and J by 3 bases, with 13 bases of the junction left unmatched. The CDR3 covers 17 residues. CDR3 DNA sequence: TGTGCCAGCAGCCATAGGGGGCTCAAGAATGCGGACACTGAAGCTTTCTTT. Its protein product is CASSHRGLKNADTEAFF.

This chain connects TRBV2 to TRBJ2-3; D is perhaps TRBD1 or TRBD2 (5 bases each). Trimming left V 10 bases short and J 14 bases short, with 22 bases between. The CDR3 is 12 amino acids. Germline V gene sequence: CDR1 SNHLY, CDR2 FYNNEI. The CDR3 region is CATGGTHYLRYF. The CDR3 nucleotides read TGTGCCACCGGTGGGACCCACTATCTACGGTATTTT. The full variable domain, rest sourced from reference TRBV2 and TRBJ2-3, is EPEVTQTPSHQVTQMGQEVILRCVPISNHLYFYWYRQILGQKVEFLVSFYNNEISEKSEIFDDQFSVERPDGSNFTLKIRSTKLEDSAMYFCATGGTHYLRYFGPGTRLTVL.

CDR3 sequence (DNA): TGTGCCAGCAGTGAACGTCTTGCAACTAATGAAAAACTGTTTTTT. Amino acids: CASSERLATNEKLFF. The chain couples TRBV6-1 to TRBJ1-4; D not certain. The V end lost 2 bases, the J end lost 0 bases, and 7 bases lay between the germline ends. CDR1 and CDR2 (germline): MNHNS, SASEGT. The CDR3 sequence is 15 residues long.

A few counts support this clone. The chain uses TRBV11-3 and TRBJ2-3; no clear D. From germline, CDR1 is SGHNT and CDR2 YENEEA. V was cut by 4 bases and J by 6 bases, with 8 bases left in between. The CDR3 spans 12 residues. The CDR3 sequence is CASSSHVDTQYF. The CDR3 nucleotides are TGTGCCAGCAGCTCTCACGTGGATACGCAGTATTTT.